This TCR beta chain appears in the sequencing data of a study of pediatric ulcerative colitis. Study-wide results and limits: In rectum, acute severe colitis had expanded clones and less diversity. All ulcerative colitis patients, but no controls, carried a couple of rectal clonotypes.

No immunosuppressive drugs were given to ulcerative colitis patients before diagnostic colonoscopy. Comment on this clone: Its target is not known.

The survey-level immunoSEQ assay was used. TCRdb's table, derived via immunoSEQ multiplex PCR, lists solely in-frame clones and lacks some. The table lists 30,000 to 40,000 clones, more than 75% of them singletons. This CDR3 has 13 residues. Deletions cut 2 bases from V and 4 bases from J, with 6 bases between. Germline lookup yields CDR1 SGHDT and CDR2 YYEEEE. The chain employs TRBV5-6 and TRBJ2-2; unclear D gene. The clonotype comes from a boy aged 5-17 years with severe ulcerative colitis. The specimen sequenced was blood. CDR3 in DNA: TGTGCCAGCAGCTTATGGATCACCGGGGAGCTGTTTTTT. Amino acids: CASSLWITGELFF.